This T cell receptor (beta chain) was recorded in a study of blood T cell repertoires in COVID-19. The CDR3 totals 13 residues. Germline lookup yields CDR1 SGHVS and CDR2 FQNEAQ. V dropped 4 bases and J dropped 8 bases, with 14 bases sitting between them. Participant-reported clinical history was the basis for cohort assignment. Cohort 3 donors counted as recovered after two negative PCRs, clearance, or resolved symptoms. Sequenced by immunoSEQ multiplex PCR; TCRdb stores in-frame clones only, minus some. The data show a few hundred thousand clones, more than 75% seen once. Sequenced: PBMCs or T cells enriched from blood (not recorded which). The receptor was derived from a young woman who had recovered from COVID-19. V usage is TRBV7-8 and J usage is TRBJ1-2; D not certain. The CDR3: CASSSDYQRGYTF. The CDR3 DNA sequence: TGTGCCAGCAGCTCAGATTACCAGCGGGGCTACACCTTC.